The clone carrying this TCR beta chain occurred many times. Its antigen is not identified. Mismatch with germline at one junction end may stem from a read error. In the original workflow: Clinicopathological groups differed in CDR3, with these differences serving to build a distant-metastasis classifier for papillary thyroid cancer. TCRdb redid the clone calls on the PCR reads using MiXCR. The V and J calls shown here were made by TCRdb, not taken from the authors' results. The table lists 80,000 to 85,000 clones, around 12% of them singletons. No treatment of any kind had been given to any patient before thyroid surgery. CDR1 is SNHLY, CDR2 FYNNEI, per germline. The CDR3 runs 13 residues. This sample is part of a study of metastatic and nonmetastatic thyroid tumors. Overall study: Across blood and tumor or nodule tissue, repertoires from malignant and benign thyroid patients were compared with one another.

General study findings and limits: For both blood and tumor, malignant thyroid tumors reportedly showed significantly higher TCR beta diversity than benign nodules did.

This sequence was found in a female donor with papillary thyroid cancer or a benign thyroid nodule (not recorded which). Some clones in this sample may be carry-over from other donors' samples. Sequenced: tumor tissue. The chain is built from TRBV2 and TRBJ1-1; no definite D call. The CDR3 protein is CASREGDGTEAFF. The CDR3 DNA follows: TGTGCCAGCAGAGAAGGAGATGGAACTGAAGCTTTCTTT.